The clone carrying this TCR beta chain was picked up a small number of times. This CDR3 comprises 14 residues. The germline gives CDR1 SGHRS, CDR2 YFSETQ. V lost 3 bases and J 3 bases, leaving 12 bases between the germline ends. This entry comes from a study of T cells after yellow fever vaccination. The study made its TCR cDNA through 5'RACE template switching. That step introduced a universal primer site along with UMIs. TCRdb reanalysed the 5' RACE reads using MiXCR and keeps one entry per CDR3 protein. The sample shows 230,000 or so distinct CDR3 sequences, approximately 6.7% of them seen only once.

This rearrangement joins TRBV5-1 to TRBJ1-2; tentatively, D is TRBD1 (5 bases). This specimen consisted of CD4+ T cells sorted from PBMCs, obtained on the day of the yellow fever booster vaccination. The clonotype originates from a young man who received the YFV17D yellow fever vaccine. The chain's CDR3 is CASSSPGTDYGYTF. The CDR3 DNA reads TGCGCCAGCAGCTCCCCCGGGACGGACTATGGCTACACCTTC.